Following are 14 T cell receptor beta chains from one sample sequenced in a study of cytomegalovirus exposure and HLA in healthy donors. Amplification used 60 Vbeta primers and 13 Jbeta primers. Only in-frame clones appear in the TCRdb table, and some are missing; sequencing was by immunoSEQ multiplex PCR. The sample has roughly 100,000 clones, approximately 78% seen once. Input material: PBMCs. These receptors came from a middle-aged woman in good health and CMV-seronegative.

This clone has more than one count but fewer than ten. This sequence joins TRBV5-4 and TRBJ2-7; the match to TRBD2 covers 8 bases. The CDR3 is made up of 15 amino acids. Unmatched junction bases numbered 5, after V lost 0 bases and J lost 3 bases. CDR1 is SGHNT, CDR2 YYREEE, per germline (reference sequence). The CDR3 loop is CASSLDSGIVYEQYF. CDR3 bases: TGTGCCAGCAGCTTGGATAGCGGGATCGTCTACGAGCAGTACTTC.

V gene TRBV19 combines with J gene TRBJ2-7; D is uncertain. Trimming removed 5 bases at V and 1 base at J, with 9 bases between. The CDR3 loop spans 13 amino acids. Germline CDR1 and CDR2: LNHDA and SQIVND (reference sequence). Here the CDR3 reads CASSLEISYEQYF. DNA for the CDR3: TGTGCCAGTAGTCTTGAGATTTCCTACGAGCAGTACTTC.

The chain carries TRBV13 and TRBJ1-1; maybe TRBD1 (5 bases). Germline CDR1 is PRHDT and CDR2 is FYEKMQ (reference sequence). This CDR3 has 12 residues. V was shortened by 5 bases and J by 3 bases, with 7 bases between the two germline ends. The CDR3 DNA follows: TGTGCCAGCAGCCGGGGGGACACTGAAGCTTTCTTT. It encodes CASSRGDTEAFF.

V gene TRBV19 combines with J gene TRBJ1-1; D gene ambiguous. CDR3 length: 14 residues. V was clipped by 5 bases and J by 3 bases, with 13 bases between them. From germline, CDR1 is LNHDA and CDR2 SQIVND (reference sequence). CDR3 sequence (DNA): TGTGCCAGTAGTCTCCCTCGAGAGGACACTGAAGCTTTCTTT. Amino acid sequence: CASSLPREDTEAFF.

V and J are TRBV19 and TRBJ2-1, with 10 bases matching TRBD2. Germline V gene sequence: CDR1 LNHDA, CDR2 SQIVND (reference sequence). With V trimmed by 6 bases and J by 9 bases, 17 bases remained unmatched. There are 17 residues in the CDR3. The DNA of the CDR3 is TGTGCCAGTAGCACCACGACACTAGCGGGGCCCCACAGTGAGCAGTTCTTC. It yields the protein CASSTTTLAGPHSEQFF. Based on the CDR3 plus reference TRBV19 and TRBJ2-1, the full variable domain is DGGITQSPKYLFRKEGQNVTLSCEQNLNHDAMYWYRQDPGQGLRLIYYSQIVNDFQKGDIAEGYSVSREKKESFPLTVTSAQKNPTAFYLCASSTTTLAGPHSEQFFGPGTRLTVL.

CDR3 DNA: TGTGCCAGCAGGAGCGACAGGGTTTCCTCATATACGCAGTATTTT. Encoded protein: CASRSDRVSSYTQYF. The rearrangement joins TRBV2 to TRBJ2-3, with 7 positions matching TRBD1. Germline CDR1 SNHLY, CDR2 FYNNEI. This CDR3 has 15 amino acids. V shed 6 bases, J shed 7 bases, and the junction held 13 bases outside the gene matches.

This clone came up once. CDR3 sequence: CASSQDSGPGVEQFF. The CDR3 DNA follows: TGCGCCAGCAGCCAAGACTCCGGCCCGGGGGTTGAGCAGTTCTTC. The V and J genes are TRBV4-1 and TRBJ2-1; TRBD2 might be the D (6 bases). Germline V gene lookup returns CDR1 MGHRA and CDR2 YSYEKL. V was trimmed by 0 bases and J by 9 bases, leaving 15 bases between them. This CDR3 has 15 residues.

V gene TRBV4-1 combines with J gene TRBJ2-7; D may be TRBD1 (5 bases). Deletions cut 4 bases from V and 4 bases from J, with 11 bases between. CDR3 size: 13 residues. The germline V gene has CDR1 MGHRA and CDR2 YSYEKL. CDR3 bases: TGCGCCAGCAGCCGGGAAGACAGTTACGAGCAGTACTTC. Protein product: CASSREDSYEQYF.

The chain carries TRBV2 and TRBJ2-7; TRBD2 aligns across 11 bases. Germline lookup yields CDR1 SNHLY and CDR2 FYNNEI. The CDR3 covers 17 residues. V lost 3 bases to trimming and J lost 5 bases; unmatched junction nucleotides: 12. In DNA, the CDR3 is TGTGCCAGCAGTGAGTGGGGAGATAGCGGGAGGGTGAACGAGCAGTACTTC. This translates into CASSEWGDSGRVNEQYF.

The rearrangement links TRBV7-2 to TRBJ1-4, with D tentatively TRBD1 (6 bases). CDR3 length: 16 residues. Trimming left V 5 bases short and J 2 bases short, with 15 bases between. Germline loops: CDR1 SGHTA, CDR2 FQGNSA. CDR3 amino acids: CASSSPRGGTNEKLFF. DNA of the CDR3: TGTGCCAGCAGCAGCCCCAGGGGAGGGACTAATGAAAAACTGTTTTTT.

The V call is TRBV5-4, the J call TRBJ2-3; TRBD2 might be the D (6 bases). The CDR3 has 15 amino acids. V lost 7 bases, J lost 5 bases, and 20 bases lay in between. Germline CDR1 SGHNT, CDR2 YYREEE (reference sequence). The CDR3 nucleotides are TGTGCCAGCCGGGGAGGTGGGAGTTTAGGAGATACGCAGTATTTT. It translates to CASRGGGSLGDTQYF.

The J gene is TRBJ2-5, the V gene TRBV7-6, with D unresolved. The germline V gene encodes CDR1 SGHVS and CDR2 FNYEAQ. V was clipped by 5 bases and J by 1 base, with 8 bases between them. This CDR3 contains 13 residues. The CDR3: CASSQHGQETQYF. DNA for the CDR3: TGTGCCAGCAGCCAACATGGCCAAGAGACCCAGTACTTC.

The V and J genes are TRBV7-9 and TRBJ2-5; D perhaps matches TRBD1 (5 bases). With 2 bases removed from V and 3 bases from J, the gap between germline ends came to 13 bases. The CDR3 is made up of 15 amino acids. Germline assignment: CDR1 SEHNR and CDR2 FQNEAQ (reference sequence). CDR3 residues: CASSLYVGAEETQYF. The CDR3 DNA follows: TGTGCCAGCAGCTTATATGTAGGGGCGGAAGAGACCCAGTACTTC.

This clone was found a few times. The chain is built from TRBV19 and TRBJ1-1; 8 nucleotides align to TRBD1. Germline assignment: CDR1 LNHDA and CDR2 SQIVND (reference sequence). The CDR3 has 14 amino acids. V shed 9 bases, J shed 3 bases, and the junction held 9 bases outside the gene matches. The CDR3 loop is CASGRWTGHTEAFF. The DNA for the CDR3 is TGTGCCAGCGGCCGTTGGACAGGGCACACTGAAGCTTTCTTT.